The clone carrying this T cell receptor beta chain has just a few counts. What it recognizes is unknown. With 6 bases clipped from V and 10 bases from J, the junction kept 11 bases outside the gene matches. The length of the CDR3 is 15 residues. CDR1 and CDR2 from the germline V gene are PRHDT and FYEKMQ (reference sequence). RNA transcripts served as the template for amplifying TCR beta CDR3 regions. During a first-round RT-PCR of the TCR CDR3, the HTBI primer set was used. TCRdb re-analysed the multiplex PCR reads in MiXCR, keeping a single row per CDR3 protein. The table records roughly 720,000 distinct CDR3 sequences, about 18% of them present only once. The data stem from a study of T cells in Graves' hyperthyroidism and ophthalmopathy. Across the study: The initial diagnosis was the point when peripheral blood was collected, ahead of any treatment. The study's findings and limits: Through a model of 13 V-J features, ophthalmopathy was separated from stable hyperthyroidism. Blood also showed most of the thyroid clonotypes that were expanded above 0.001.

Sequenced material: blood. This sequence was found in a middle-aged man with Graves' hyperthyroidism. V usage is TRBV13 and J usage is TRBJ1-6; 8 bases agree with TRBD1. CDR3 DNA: TGTGCCAGCAGTGTATACGGACAGGGCGGATCACCCCTCCACTTT. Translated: CASSVYGQGGSPLHF.